Listed here are 10 T cell receptor beta chains from one sample, sequenced in a study of Ad26.COV2.S vaccination and SARS-CoV-2 variants. TCRdb's copy holds only in-frame clones and misses some; the assay was immunoSEQ multiplex PCR. Of approximately 150,000 clones in the sample, around 86% were seen once. The sample in question was peripheral blood, obtained after recovery from COVID-19. Receptors were obtained from a human donor who had recovered from COVID-19.

The genes are TRBV28 and TRBJ2-5; tentatively, D is TRBD1 (5 bases). V gave up 4 bases and J gave up 2 bases, with 20 bases separating them. The V gene's germline CDR1 is MDHEN and CDR2 SYDVKM. The CDR3 contains 17 residues. CDR3 sequence reads: CASSSTPGILGQETQYF. CDR3 bases: TGTGCCAGCAGTTCGACCCCAGGGATCCTAGGTCAAGAGACCCAGTACTTC.

In DNA, the CDR3 is TGTGCCAGCAAACGGACAGGGGATAATCAGCCCCAGCATTTT. Amino acids: CASKRTGDNQPQHF. V is TRBV27 and J is TRBJ1-5; the match to TRBD1 covers 9 bases. J was trimmed by 4 bases and V by 7 bases; bases with no gene match: 5. The germline gives CDR1 MNHEY, CDR2 SMNVEV (reference sequence). The CDR3 is 14 amino acids.

The chain joins TRBV4-3 to TRBJ2-1; 8 positions agree with TRBD2. This CDR3 comprises 16 residues. Looked up from germline, CDR1 is LGHNA and CDR2 is YSLEER. Trimming cost V 0 bases and J 5 bases; bases outside gene matches: 6. The CDR3 nucleotides are TGCGCCAGCAGCCAAGAATCGGGGGGGGCCGACAATGAGCAGTTCTTC. Its translation: CASSQESGGADNEQFF.

This chain uses TRBV6-6 with TRBJ1-2; D possibly corresponds to TRBD1 (6 bases). The CDR3 consists of 14 residues. V dropped 2 bases and J dropped 8 bases, with 15 bases sitting between them. The V gene's germline CDR1 is MNHNY and CDR2 SVGAGI (reference sequence). CDR3 sequence (DNA): TGTGCCAGCAGTTACGAAGGGGGGTTCGAGGGCTACACCTTC. Translation gives CASSYEGGFEGYTF.

The chain recombines TRBV2 with TRBJ1-5; 8 nucleotides align to TRBD1. The CDR3 runs 15 residues. Germline trimming cut 7 bases from V and 2 bases from J; bases unmatched to any gene: 7. Germline CDR1 and CDR2: SNHLY and FYNNEI. The CDR3 nucleotides read TGTGCCAGCAACCCGGACAGGGCTGGCAATCAGCCCCAGCATTTT. Translating it yields CASNPDRAGNQPQHF.

The chain employs TRBV29-1 and TRBJ2-1; D not resolved. Trimming took 8 bases from V and 9 from J, leaving 14 bases between them. The CDR3 contains 11 residues. Germline assignment: CDR1 SQVTM and CDR2 ANQGSEA. The DNA for the CDR3 is TGCAGCCCTCGTTGGGCCGGTGAGCAGTTCTTC. Translating it yields CSPRWAGEQFF.

The V call is TRBV11-3, the J call TRBJ2-1, with TRBD2 matching 8 bases. This CDR3 region has 15 residues. Germline CDR1 is SGHNT and CDR2 is YENEEA. Trimming cost V 4 bases and J 3 bases; bases outside gene matches: 5. CDR3 nucleotides: TGTGCCAGCAGCTGGGGCGGGGGGATCTACAATGAGCAGTTCTTC. Translating it yields CASSWGGGIYNEQFF.

The V gene is TRBV4-1, the J gene TRBJ1-6, with D perhaps matching TRBD1 (6 bases). This CDR3 has 14 residues. V shed 1 base and J shed 8 bases, with 9 bases lying between them. Germline V CDR1 and CDR2: MGHRA, YSYEKL. The CDR3 is CASSQAGDYSPLHF. In DNA, the CDR3 is TGCGCCAGCAGCCAAGCAGGGGATTATTCACCCCTCCACTTT.

V gene TRBV5-1 combines with J gene TRBJ2-5; TRBD2 is a possible D gene (6 bases). Per the germline V gene, CDR1 is SGHRS and CDR2 is YFSETQ. This CDR3 region has 15 residues. V was clipped by 2 bases and J by 7 bases, with 18 bases between them. This chain's CDR3 is CASSFGGLQETTQYF. Written as DNA, the CDR3 is TGCGCCAGCAGCTTCGGGGGATTGCAAGAGACGACCCAGTACTTC.

In DNA form, the CDR3 reads TGTGCCAGCAGCCCCACTGTGGGACAGGGCTATGGCTACACCTTC. Residues: CASSPTVGQGYGYTF. The chain joins TRBV7-2 to TRBJ1-2, with 9 nucleotides matching TRBD1. From germline, CDR1 is SGHTA and CDR2 FQGNSA. V lost 5 bases and J lost 4; bases outside the gene matches: 8. This CDR3 has 15 amino acids.